Here is one T cell receptor (beta chain) with its context. The antigen remains undetermined. Different DNA sequences within this sample yield the same CDR3. This entry comes from a study of cytomegalovirus exposure and HLA in healthy donors. Across the study: There were nearly 120 million unique TCR beta sequences, drawn from some 180 million T cells, in an earlier analysis.

Vbeta (60) and Jbeta (13) primers were used in the PCR. Produced via immunoSEQ multiplex PCR; TCRdb's table is partial and in-frame only. The data contain some 120,000 clones, over 65% of them seen just once; the ten biggest clones take up less than 3.5%. General observations from the study: Common viral pathogens (according to a later analysis) appeared linked to several of the most significant clusters. It was reportedly the case that the classifier diagnosed cytomegalovirus status with high specificity and sensitivity.

Donors counted as nominally healthy when sampled, yet unrecorded immune exposures were likely. The J segment lost 2 bases and the V segment lost 5 bases, leaving 10 bases of the junction unmatched. Germline V lookup: CDR1 SNHLY, CDR2 FYNNEI. The CDR3 sequence is 16 residues long. The rearrangement joins TRBV2 to TRBJ2-7, with TRBD1 matching 9 bases. Sequencing was carried out using PBMCs. This sequence originates from a female donor in good health and CMV-seronegative. CDR3 in amino acids: CASSPRSGQGTYEQYF. CDR3 in DNA: TGTGCCAGCAGTCCGAGGTCGGGACAGGGAACCTACGAGCAGTACTTC.